The next 21 T cell receptor beta chains were all read from a single sample in a study of regulatory T cells in long-lasting Graves disease. As to time point: persistent/refractory GD, antithyroid drugs over 5 years with positive TRAb. RNA extracted from PBMCs served as the sequencing template. Researchers made TCR beta libraries by using iRepertoire HTBI primers and running Arm-PCR on CDR3 regions. MiXCR, applied by TCRdb to the multiplex PCR reads, yields one record per CDR3 protein. The sample holds roughly 400,000 distinct CDR3 sequences, roughly 20% seen once. Sequencing was performed on peripheral blood mononuclear cells (PBMCs), taken when the disease was refractory, from a patient treated with antithyroid drugs. The receptors here all came from a female donor with Graves disease.

The genes are TRBV5-5 and TRBJ1-5; D unclear. V shed 4 bases and J shed 0 bases, with 17 bases lying between them. The CDR3 extends over 17 amino acids. In germline, CDR1 is SGHKS, CDR2 YYEKEE (reference sequence). The CDR3 DNA is TGTGCCAGCAGCCCATTCGGTCCGACAATTAGCAATCAGCCCCAGCATTTT. Translation: CASSPFGPTISNQPQHF.

This clonotype has ten or more counts. The gene calls are TRBV4-3 and TRBJ1-1; 8 positions match TRBD1. The junction had 6 bases not matched to a gene; V was cut back by 3 bases and J by 0 bases. CDR3 length equals 16 residues. Germline assignment: CDR1 LGHNA and CDR2 YSLEER. The CDR3 region is CASSQRTGRLNTEAFF. The CDR3 bases are TGCGCCAGCAGCCAGAGGACAGGGAGACTGAACACTGAAGCTTTCTTT.

V usage is TRBV20-1 and J usage is TRBJ2-7; 9 nucleotides align to TRBD2. Trimming cost V 4 bases and J 7 bases; bases outside gene matches: 20. The germline CDR1 and CDR2 sequences are DFQATT and SNEGSKA (reference sequence). The CDR3 length is 17 residues. The CDR3, as DNA: TGCAGTGCTACAGACGAATATGGGACTAGCTTGACGGGGGAGCAGTACTTC. Translating it yields CSATDEYGTSLTGEQYF.

The table lists this clonotype with many counts. The chain joins TRBV11-3 to TRBJ1-2; D may be TRBD1 (6 bases). The ends were cut back, 5 bases at V and 1 base at J, with 20 bases in the middle. CDR1 SGHNT and CDR2 YENEEA come from the germline V gene. The CDR3 runs to 17 residues. CDR3 coding DNA: TGTGCCAGCAGCCCTCGCCCAGGAGGAGGGGGTAACTATGGCTACACCTTC. Protein sequence: CASSPRPGGGGNYGYTF.

This rearrangement joins TRBV12-3 or TRBV12-4 to TRBJ1-2, with D tentatively TRBD1 (5 bases). Between the trimmed V and J ends, which lost 5 bases and 5 bases, there was a span of 15 bases. The CDR3 sequence is 14 residues long. The CDR3 DNA reads TGTGCCAGCAGTGCCGGAGGGGAATTTTATGGCTACACCTTC. Amino acid sequence: CASSAGGEFYGYTF.

The V call is TRBV27, the J call TRBJ2-7, with TRBD1 matching 7 bases. The CDR3 is 14 residues long. Per the germline V gene, CDR1 is MNHEY and CDR2 is SMNVEV (reference sequence). J was trimmed by 4 bases and V by 5 bases; bases with no gene match: 8. DNA of the CDR3: TGTGCCAGCAGTGCCGGGACAGACTTTTACGAGCAGTACTTC. Protein product: CASSAGTDFYEQYF.

This clonotype occurred many times. J is TRBJ1-5 and V is TRBV20-1; the D gene is possibly TRBD1 (5 bases). Germline V gene data show CDR1 as DFQATT and CDR2 as SNEGSKA (reference sequence). The ends were cut back, 0 bases at V and 2 bases at J, with 14 bases in the middle. The CDR3 is 16 residues long. This CDR3 is CSARDQGMYGNQPQHF. Written as DNA, the CDR3 is TGCAGTGCTAGAGATCAGGGCATGTATGGCAATCAGCCCCAGCATTTT.

The chain couples TRBV20-1 to TRBJ1-5; TRBD1 matches 7 bases. Looked up from germline, CDR1 is DFQATT and CDR2 is SNEGSKA (reference sequence). The CDR3 consists of 14 residues. The DNA of the CDR3 is TGCAGCGGGGCCGGGGGACAGAATAATCAGCCCCAGCATTTT. It specifies CSGAGGQNNQPQHF.

This clonotype was detected many times. This chain joins TRBV29-1 and TRBJ1-4; D perhaps matches TRBD1 (5 bases). This CDR3 contains 13 residues. The germline V gene encodes CDR1 SQVTM and CDR2 ANQGSEA. The ends were cut back, 5 bases at V and 6 bases at J, with 13 bases in the middle. CDR3 DNA sequence: TGCAGCGTTTATGGGGCGGGGGATGAAAAACTGTTTTTT. This translates into CSVYGAGDEKLFF.

The rearrangement joins TRBV3-1 to TRBJ2-2; D not certain. Germline V lookup: CDR1 LGHDT, CDR2 YNNKEL (reference sequence). The CDR3 length is 12 residues. The V end was cut by 1 base, the J end by 7 bases, with 4 bases between. Here the CDR3 reads CASSQASGELFF. CDR3 nucleotide sequence: TGTGCCAGCAGCCAAGCCAGCGGGGAGCTGTTTTTT.

Concerning this clonotype: Since a much larger clone is just one base distant, this may be a read error. This chain uses TRBV6-1 with TRBJ2-7; D unresolved. The CDR3 is 17 residues long. CDR1 and CDR2 (germline): MNHNS, SASEGT. The V end was cut by 10 bases, the J end by 0 bases, with 25 bases between. CDR3 sequence (DNA): TGTGCCAACGAGGCTAAACGGTGCAAGAATGTCTCCTACGAGCAGTACTTC. Encoded protein: CANEAKRCKNVSYEQYF.

This clonotype was detected only a few times. The J gene is TRBJ2-5, the V gene TRBV7-2; the D gene is possibly TRBD1 (5 bases). This CDR3 region has 16 residues. V lost 1 base to trimming and J lost 3 bases, with 15 bases between them. The germline V gene has CDR1 SGHTA and CDR2 FQGNSA. The DNA of the CDR3 is TGTGCCAGCAGCTTAGTTGCAGGGTGGCGTGAAGAGACCCAGTACTTC. Amino acid sequence: CASSLVAGWREETQYF.

This clonotype was picked up many times. The genes are TRBV20-1 and TRBJ1-2; D may be TRBD1 (5 bases). From germline, CDR1 is DFQATT and CDR2 SNEGSKA (reference sequence). The CDR3 covers 13 residues. Trimming removed 5 bases from V and 0 bases from J, with 10 bases in between. The CDR3 region is CSALSQANYGYTF. In DNA form, the CDR3 reads TGCAGTGCTCTATCACAGGCTAACTATGGCTACACCTTC.

This clonotype was observed at least ten times. The chain carries TRBV11-2 and TRBJ1-2; no definite D call. CDR1 is SGHAT and CDR2 is FQNNGV in the germline V gene. V dropped 3 bases and J dropped 1 base, with 6 bases sitting between them. This CDR3 spans 13 amino acids. This CDR3 reads CASSFEFNYGYTF. The CDR3 DNA reads TGTGCCAGCAGCTTCGAGTTTAACTATGGCTACACCTTC.

The chain couples TRBV5-1 to TRBJ2-2, with 8 bases matching TRBD1. With V trimmed by 4 bases and J by 3 bases, 2 bases remained unmatched. CDR3 length: 14 amino acids. Germline V gives CDR1 SGHRS, CDR2 YFSETQ. The CDR3: CASSKTGDTGELFF. In nucleotides, the CDR3 is TGCGCCAGCAGCAAGACAGGGGACACCGGGGAGCTGTTTTTT.

This clonotype came up many times. V gene TRBV20-1 combines with J gene TRBJ1-2; TRBD1 agrees at 9 bases. The J segment lost 7 bases and the V segment lost 0 bases, leaving 6 bases of the junction unmatched. CDR1 and CDR2 (germline): DFQATT, SNEGSKA (reference sequence). The CDR3 contains 14 residues. In DNA, the CDR3 is TGCAGTGCTAGAGAAACGGGACAGGGTGGTGGCTACACCTTC. As protein: CSARETGQGGGYTF.

The chain has TRBV7-2 and TRBJ1-4; 7 bases are shared with TRBD1. V was clipped by 5 bases and J by 4 bases; unmatched bases: 13. There are 17 residues in the CDR3. Germline CDR1 reads SGHTA; CDR2 reads FQGNSA. The CDR3 here is CASSRQGQGSGNEKLFF. The CDR3 DNA reads TGTGCCAGCAGCCGACAGGGACAAGGGTCCGGTAATGAAAAACTGTTTTTT. Combining the CDR3 with reference TRBV7-2 and TRBJ1-4 gives the whole variable domain GAGVSQSPSNKVTEKGKDVELRCDPISGHTALYWYRQSLGQGLEFLIYFQGNSAPDKSGLPSDRFSAERTGGSVSTLTIQRTQQEDSAVYLCASSRQGQGSGNEKLFFGSGTQLSVL.

This clonotype has just a few counts. The chain links TRBV6-1 to TRBJ2-7; D is possibly TRBD1 (5 bases). V was pared by 7 bases and J by 2 bases, with 12 bases between. Germline values: CDR1 MNHNS, CDR2 SASEGT. The CDR3 consists of 13 residues. CDR3 residues: CASNPLGAYEQYF. The CDR3 coding sequence is TGTGCCAGCAACCCGTTAGGGGCCTACGAGCAGTACTTC.

The sample holds many counts of this clonotype. V is TRBV12-3 or TRBV12-4 and J is TRBJ1-1, with TRBD1 matching 8 bases. Germline trimming cut 5 bases from V and 11 bases from J; bases unmatched to any gene: 10. The CDR3 is 13 amino acids. This CDR3 reads CASSPGQALWAFF. The CDR3 DNA follows: TGTGCCAGCAGTCCGGGACAGGCTCTATGGGCTTTCTTT.

This clonotype turned up a few times. The J gene is TRBJ1-1, the V gene TRBV6-5; a possible D gene is TRBD1 (5 bases). Germline CDR1 is MNHEY and CDR2 is SVGAGI. The V end was cut by 2 bases, the J end by 7 bases, with 11 bases between. The CDR3 sequence is 13 residues long. The CDR3 sequence: CASSYIRQGEAFF. CDR3 coding DNA: TGTGCCAGCAGTTACATACGCCAGGGTGAAGCTTTCTTT.

This clonotype was counted many times. Written as DNA, the CDR3 is TGTGCCAGCAGTTCTCCGGACAGCCAAGAGACCCAGTACTTC. This gives the protein CASSSPDSQETQYF. The chain employs TRBV12-3 or TRBV12-4 and TRBJ2-5; tentatively, D is TRBD1 (6 bases). The ends were cut back, 4 bases at V and 1 base at J, with 10 bases in the middle. The CDR3 consists of 14 residues.